The source of this T cell receptor (beta chain) is a study of memory CD4+ T cells and cytomegalovirus serostatus (dated by TCRdb to between 2018 and 2021). Context from the whole study: The cohort included approximately 35 healthy adults from Belgium, of whom 9 were CMV seropositive and about 24 were CMV seronegative. To replicate a published TCR-based CMV serostatus classifier, the researchers sequenced the CD4+ memory TCRbeta repertoires of a Belgian cohort whose cytomegalovirus serostatus was known. What the study reported, not specific to this receptor: The results were interpreted as suggesting that the CMV-associated TCR signature is largely present in the CD4+ memory repertoire. Only CD4+CD45RO+ memory cells were sequenced, in contrast to the original study, in which naive and memory CD4+ and CD8+ populations were covered. On the Belgian cohort, the classifier built on the original framework reached a median bootstrapped AUC of around 0.96, with a 95% CI of 0.76-1.00. Among the roughly 160 previously reported CMV-associated TCRbeta sequences, 67 showed up in the CD4+ memory repertoires, with each one found in between one and five individuals. CMV serostatus prediction reached a median bootstrapped AUC of 0.95 with the original framework and just under 0.93 with a US-trained random forest.

Single viable CD3+CD4+CD8-CD45RO+ cells were sorted as memory CD4+ T cells on a FACSAria II. To determine CMV serostatus, a Roche Elecsys assay was used that detects serum IgG against CMV pp150, pp28, p38 and p52. After thawing, total CD4+ T cells were enriched by positive selection with CD4 magnetic microbeads. The samples came from a separate study whose specific focus was interrogating the CD4+ T cell memory repertoire. Following standard operating procedures, peripheral blood mononuclear cells were isolated and cryopreserved, while serum was kept at -80 degrees C. The staining used CD3-PerCP (BW264/56), CD4-APC (RPA-T4), CD45RO-PE (UCHT1) and CD8-Pacific Orange (3B5) antibodies, and Sytox blue was used to exclude non-viable cells. The germline V gene encodes CDR1 LGHNA and CDR2 YSLEER. The junction shows trimming of 0 bases on V and 8 bases on J, plus 13 bases between the germline ends. Its CDR3 holds 14 amino acids, cysteine through phenylalanine. The CDR3 DNA has 42 bases and is translated from base 1.

Genomic DNA was extracted from sorted cells with the Quick-DNA Microprep Kit. Amplification of TCRbeta DNA was done with the immunoSEQ hsTCRbeta kit, following the protocol from the manufacturer. TCRbeta libraries were sequenced on an Illumina MiSeq instrument. From the authors' description of their analysis: Removing out-of-frame sequences left 2,204,828 distinct TCRbeta sequences, an average of around 67,000 per individual. Each individual was scored using the number of approximately 160 previously reported CMV-associated TCRbeta sequences that the individual carried and the total number of productive distinct TCRbeta sequences. A beta-binomial model was reimplemented in Python, and random forests from scikit-learn, run with default parameters, were trained on data from the US cohort. Classifier performance on the Belgian cohort was summarized as median AUC with percentile confidence intervals calculated over 10,000 bootstrap iterations. In TCRdb, the immuneACCESS table is reduced to in-frame sequences with V and J assigned. These tables do not hold every clone; where another copy was compared, an unresolved V gene accounts for under half, and the others remain unexplained. D and trimming were read from the DNA, whereas the V and J calls and clone size are those reported in that table. The sample table shows around 50,000 clones, and just under 80% are seen once. Of the sample, approximately 0.85% falls within the top ten clones.

Regarding this clone: The antigen it binds to is not known. Base-call qualities are not available, and no considerably larger clone is one nucleotide away.

The receptor was derived from an adult in good health and CMV-seronegative. Sequenced sample: memory CD4+ T cells from blood. This chain joins TRBV4-3 to TRBJ1-2; the D gene cannot be resolved reliably. The nucleotide sequence reads TGCGCCAGCAGCCAAGATCGGGGAGATAGGGGCTACACCTTC. Translated, this gives CASSQDRGDRGYTF.